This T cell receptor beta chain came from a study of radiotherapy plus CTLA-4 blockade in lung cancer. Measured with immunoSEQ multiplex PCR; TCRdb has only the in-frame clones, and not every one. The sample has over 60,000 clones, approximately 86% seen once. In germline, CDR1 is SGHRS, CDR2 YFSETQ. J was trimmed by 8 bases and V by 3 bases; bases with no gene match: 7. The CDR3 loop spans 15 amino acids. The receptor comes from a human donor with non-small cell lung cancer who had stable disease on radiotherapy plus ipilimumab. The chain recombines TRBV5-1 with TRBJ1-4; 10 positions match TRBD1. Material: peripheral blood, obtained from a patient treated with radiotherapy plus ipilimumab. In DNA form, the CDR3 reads TGCGCCAGCAGCTATCCCGGGACAGGGGAAGAAAAACTGTTTTTT. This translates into CASSYPGTGEEKLFF.